These T cell receptor beta chains were read from a single sample in a study of blood T cell repertoires in COVID-19. Repertoires were generated with immunoSEQ multiplex PCR, while TCRdb's copy carries only in-frame clones and drops some. The data contain some 31,000 clones, 85% of them seen just once; the ten biggest clones take up 13% to 15%. What was sequenced was peripheral blood. The receptors derive from a human donor with acute or convalescent COVID-19. The donor label of this sample is uncertain. Both conserved end residues are part of each CDR3. A D gene is named only where the DNA matches it firmly. For some rows the clone size is stated as once, few or many, or as a class when expanded; others skip it.

j_call: TRBJ1-5
v_call: TRBV11-2
clone_size: NA
cdr3_length: 13
d_call: NA
cdr3_nt: TGTGCCAGCAGCTTGGCAGAAAATCAGCCCCAGCATTTT
cdr3_aa: CASSLAENQPQHF

j_call: TRBJ2-1
v_call: TRBV21-1
clone_size: NA
cdr3_length: 15
d_call: NA
cdr3_nt: TGTGCCAGCAGCGAGGGACTAGCGGGAGACAATGAGCAGTTCTTC
cdr3_aa: CASSEGLAGDNEQFF

j_call: TRBJ1-4
v_call: TRBV19
clone_size: NA
cdr3_length: 15
d_call: NA
cdr3_nt: TGTGCCAGTAGTAATTCTCTACGAACTAATGAAAAACTGTTTTTT
cdr3_aa: CASSNSLRTNEKLFF

j_call: TRBJ1-1
v_call: TRBV28
clone_size: NA
cdr3_length: 16
d_call: TRBD1
cdr3_nt: TGTGCCAGCAGCCTGACAGGGGACGAGAGGTTCACTGAAGCTTTCTTT
cdr3_aa: CASSLTGDERFTEAFF

j_call: TRBJ1-1
v_call: TRBV28
clone_size: once
cdr3_length: 12
d_call: TRBD1
cdr3_nt: TGTGCCAGCAGTACTAGGGGGCTGATAGCTTTCTTT
cdr3_aa: CASSTRGLIAFF

j_call: TRBJ2-3
v_call: TRBV24-1
clone_size: NA
cdr3_length: 16
d_call: TRBD1
cdr3_nt: TGTGCCGCCAGTGGCTCGGACAGGGACCCTACAGATACGCAGTATTTT
cdr3_aa: CAASGSDRDPTDTQYF

j_call: TRBJ1-1
v_call: TRBV28
clone_size: few
cdr3_length: 15
d_call: TRBD1
cdr3_nt: TGTGCCAGCAGTTCAGGGGGCCTCGGGGGTACTGAAGCTTTCTTT
cdr3_aa: CASSSGGLGGTEAFF

j_call: TRBJ2-1
v_call: TRBV6-1
clone_size: NA
cdr3_length: 15
d_call: TRBD2
cdr3_nt: TGTGCCAGCAGTGACGGTCTAGCGGGGTACAATGAGCAGTTCTTC
cdr3_aa: CASSDGLAGYNEQFF

j_call: TRBJ2-7
v_call: TRBV7-8
clone_size: NA
cdr3_length: 15
d_call: TRBD1
cdr3_nt: TGTGCCAGCAGCCCCTGGACAGGGGGGACCTACGAGCAGTACTTC
cdr3_aa: CASSPWTGGTYEQYF

j_call: TRBJ1-2
v_call: TRBV7-9
clone_size: NA
cdr3_length: 14
d_call: NA
cdr3_nt: TGTGCCAGCAGCTTAGCCGGGGTTGATTTTGGCTACACCTTC
cdr3_aa: CASSLAGVDFGYTF

j_call: TRBJ2-3
v_call: TRBV6-5
clone_size: NA
cdr3_length: 14
d_call: TRBD1
cdr3_nt: TGTGCCAGCAGTTACCTAGACAGGGCAGATACGCAGTATTTT
cdr3_aa: CASSYLDRADTQYF

j_call: TRBJ2-3
v_call: TRBV18
clone_size: NA
cdr3_length: 13
d_call: NA
cdr3_nt: TGTGCCACCGTACCACGGGGGGCAGCCACGCAGTATTTT
cdr3_aa: CATVPRGAATQYF

j_call: TRBJ2-2
v_call: TRBV4-3
clone_size: few
cdr3_length: 15
d_call: NA
cdr3_nt: TGCGCCAGCAGCCAAGGGCTCCAGAACACCGGGGAGCTGTTTTTT
cdr3_aa: CASSQGLQNTGELFF

j_call: TRBJ2-5
v_call: TRBV6-2/TRBV6-3
clone_size: NA
cdr3_length: 15
d_call: TRBD2
cdr3_nt: TGTGCCAGCAGACCTACTAGCGGGGACCAAGAGACCCAGTACTTC
cdr3_aa: CASRPTSGDQETQYF

j_call: TRBJ1-5
v_call: TRBV19
clone_size: NA
cdr3_length: 15
d_call: NA
cdr3_nt: TGTGCCAGTAGTATAGGGGGGGTTACCAATCAGCCCCAGCATTTT
cdr3_aa: CASSIGGVTNQPQHF

j_call: TRBJ1-1
v_call: TRBV28
clone_size: NA
cdr3_length: 16
d_call: NA
cdr3_nt: TGTGCCAGCAGTTTATTCGAAGGGACTGCGAACACTGAAGCTTTCTTT
cdr3_aa: CASSLFEGTANTEAFF

j_call: TRBJ1-5
v_call: TRBV6-1
clone_size: NA
cdr3_length: 13
d_call: NA
cdr3_nt: TGTGCCAGCAGTGAAGTGGTAGATCAGCCCCAGCATTTT
cdr3_aa: CASSEVVDQPQHF

j_call: TRBJ2-7
v_call: TRBV15
clone_size: NA
cdr3_length: 16
d_call: TRBD1
cdr3_nt: TGTGCCACCAGCGTTCGCCCCGGGACAGTCCCCTACGAGCAGTACTTC
cdr3_aa: CATSVRPGTVPYEQYF

j_call: TRBJ2-2
v_call: TRBV3-1/TRBV3-2
clone_size: few
cdr3_length: 17
d_call: NA
cdr3_nt: TGTGCCAGCAGCCAAGTCTACGGGGGTCGGTACACCGGGGAGCTGTTTTTT
cdr3_aa: CASSQVYGGRYTGELFF

j_call: TRBJ2-1
v_call: TRBV9
clone_size: NA
cdr3_length: 15
d_call: TRBD1
cdr3_nt: TGTGCCAGCAGCCCCCGACAGGGATTGGGCAATGAGCAGTTCTTC
cdr3_aa: CASSPRQGLGNEQFF

j_call: TRBJ2-7
v_call: TRBV2
clone_size: few
cdr3_length: 13
d_call: TRBD1
cdr3_nt: TGTGCCAGCAGAAGGGACAGCATGTACGAGCAGTACTTC
cdr3_aa: CASRRDSMYEQYF

j_call: TRBJ2-7
v_call: TRBV3-1/TRBV3-2
clone_size: NA
cdr3_length: 16
d_call: TRBD2
cdr3_nt: TGTGCCAGCAGCCCCGCCGGGACTAGCGCCTCCTACGAGCAGTACTTC
cdr3_aa: CASSPAGTSASYEQYF

j_call: TRBJ1-2
v_call: TRBV5-1
clone_size: once
cdr3_length: 15
d_call: TRBD1
cdr3_nt: TGCGCCAGCAGCCAGGACAGGGGGTCTAACTATGGCTACACCTTC
cdr3_aa: CASSQDRGSNYGYTF

j_call: TRBJ1-1
v_call: TRBV19
clone_size: NA
cdr3_length: 14
d_call: TRBD1
cdr3_nt: TGTGCCAGTAGTCGACAGGGTTTGAGCACTGAAGCTTTCTTT
cdr3_aa: CASSRQGLSTEAFF

j_call: TRBJ2-1
v_call: TRBV2
clone_size: NA
cdr3_length: 13
d_call: TRBD2
cdr3_nt: TGTGCCGTAGCGGGGGGGCGGTACAATGAGCAGTTCTTC
cdr3_aa: CAVAGGRYNEQFF

j_call: TRBJ2-1
v_call: TRBV6-2/TRBV6-3
clone_size: NA
cdr3_length: 16
d_call: TRBD2
cdr3_nt: TGTGCCAGCAACCCCTTTAGCGGGAGGAACCCCAATGAGCAGTTCTTC
cdr3_aa: CASNPFSGRNPNEQFF

j_call: TRBJ1-1
v_call: TRBV10-3
clone_size: NA
cdr3_length: 12
d_call: TRBD1
cdr3_nt: TGTGCCATCAGTTTAACAGGGGCCGCAGCTTTCTTT
cdr3_aa: CAISLTGAAAFF

j_call: TRBJ1-5
v_call: TRBV7-8
clone_size: NA
cdr3_length: 16
d_call: NA
cdr3_nt: TGTGCCAGCAGCTTAGATACAGTCCTGAACAATCAGCCCCAGCATTTT
cdr3_aa: CASSLDTVLNNQPQHF

j_call: TRBJ2-2
v_call: TRBV12-5
clone_size: NA
cdr3_length: 18
d_call: TRBD1
cdr3_nt: TGTGCTAGTGGTTTGTTCCTCGCGGCACAGGGGGAAGCCGGGGAGCTGTTTTTT
cdr3_aa: CASGLFLAAQGEAGELFF

j_call: TRBJ1-2
v_call: TRBV5-1
clone_size: NA
cdr3_length: 13
d_call: NA
cdr3_nt: TGCGCCAGCAGCTTGGACAGGAGCTATGGCTACACCTTC
cdr3_aa: CASSLDRSYGYTF

j_call: TRBJ1-1
v_call: TRBV7-6
clone_size: NA
cdr3_length: 13
d_call: TRBD1
cdr3_nt: TGTGCCAGCAGCCGACAGGGCAGCACTGAAGCTTTCTTT
cdr3_aa: CASSRQGSTEAFF

j_call: TRBJ1-2
v_call: TRBV30
clone_size: NA
cdr3_length: 14
d_call: TRBD1
cdr3_nt: TGTGCCTGGAGTCGGGACAGGGGATTTGTTGGCTACACCTTC
cdr3_aa: CAWSRDRGFVGYTF

j_call: TRBJ1-5
v_call: TRBV7-9
clone_size: few
cdr3_length: 15
d_call: TRBD1
cdr3_nt: TGTGCCAGCAGCCCCCGGGACAGCGCCGAGGGTGGCCAGCATTTT
cdr3_aa: CASSPRDSAEGGQHF

j_call: TRBJ2-1
v_call: TRBV6-5
clone_size: NA
cdr3_length: 14
d_call: TRBD2
cdr3_nt: TGTGCCAGCTCTACTAGCGGGTCCTACAATGAGCAGTTCTTC
cdr3_aa: CASSTSGSYNEQFF

j_call: TRBJ2-5
v_call: TRBV28
clone_size: NA
cdr3_length: 14
d_call: TRBD1
cdr3_nt: TGTGCCAGCAGACCACAGGGGTCGGGAGAGACCCAGTACTTC
cdr3_aa: CASRPQGSGETQYF

j_call: TRBJ1-6
v_call: TRBV19
clone_size: NA
cdr3_length: 14
d_call: TRBD1
cdr3_nt: TGTGCCAGTACCCCACAGGGGGCTGGATCACCCCTCCACTTT
cdr3_aa: CASTPQGAGSPLHF

j_call: TRBJ2-1
v_call: TRBV24-1
clone_size: few
cdr3_length: 14
d_call: TRBD2
cdr3_nt: TGTGCCACCAGTGAAGCGGGAGATGCGGATGAGCAGTTCTTC
cdr3_aa: CATSEAGDADEQFF

j_call: TRBJ2-3
v_call: TRBV6-2/TRBV6-3
clone_size: NA
cdr3_length: 15
d_call: TRBD2
cdr3_nt: TGTGCCAGCAGTTACACTAGCGGGAAGTTGGATACGCAGTATTTT
cdr3_aa: CASSYTSGKLDTQYF

j_call: TRBJ2-1
v_call: TRBV4-3
clone_size: once
cdr3_length: 17
d_call: TRBD2
cdr3_nt: TGCGCCAGCAGCCAAGATGGGGCTAGCGGGGGCTACAATGAGCAGTTCTTC
cdr3_aa: CASSQDGASGGYNEQFF

j_call: TRBJ2-3
v_call: TRBV19
clone_size: NA
cdr3_length: 15
d_call: NA
cdr3_nt: TGTGCCAGTAGTATCCTAGCGTCACCAGGAGATACGCAGTATTTT
cdr3_aa: CASSILASPGDTQYF

j_call: TRBJ2-2
v_call: TRBV7-2
clone_size: NA
cdr3_length: 15
d_call: NA
cdr3_nt: TGTGCCAGCAGCTTAGGACAGTTAAACACCGGGGAGCTGTTTTTT
cdr3_aa: CASSLGQLNTGELFF

j_call: TRBJ2-7
v_call: TRBV28
clone_size: NA
cdr3_length: 16
d_call: TRBD1
cdr3_nt: TGTGCCAGCAGTTTTCAGGGGGCGCAGGGCTCCTACGAGCAGTACTTC
cdr3_aa: CASSFQGAQGSYEQYF

j_call: TRBJ1-5
v_call: TRBV30
clone_size: NA
cdr3_length: 15
d_call: NA
cdr3_nt: TGTGCCTGGAGTTTCTTAGGGGCCAGCAATCAGCCCCAGCATTTT
cdr3_aa: CAWSFLGASNQPQHF

j_call: TRBJ2-1
v_call: TRBV4-2
clone_size: NA
cdr3_length: 16
d_call: TRBD2
cdr3_nt: TGTGCCAGCAGCCAAGGCCCAGGACTAGGAACGAATGAGCAGTTCTTC
cdr3_aa: CASSQGPGLGTNEQFF

j_call: TRBJ2-7
v_call: TRBV14
clone_size: NA
cdr3_length: 16
d_call: TRBD1
cdr3_nt: TGTGCCAGCAGCCAAGCGTGGCAGGGGGCGAACTACGAGCAGTACTTC
cdr3_aa: CASSQAWQGANYEQYF

j_call: TRBJ1-1
v_call: TRBV29-1
clone_size: NA
cdr3_length: 15
d_call: TRBD1
cdr3_nt: TGCAGCGTTCGAGGGGAAGGGGGCTCGAACACTGAAGCTTTCTTT
cdr3_aa: CSVRGEGGSNTEAFF

j_call: TRBJ2-7
v_call: TRBV3-1/TRBV3-2
clone_size: NA
cdr3_length: 13
d_call: NA
cdr3_nt: TGTGCCAGCAGCCAAGGATGGGCGGGCGAGCAGTACTTC
cdr3_aa: CASSQGWAGEQYF

j_call: TRBJ1-2
v_call: TRBV5-1
clone_size: NA
cdr3_length: 15
d_call: TRBD1
cdr3_nt: TGCGCCAGCAGCGAGGGACAGTCGTTGGGAGATGGCTACACCTTC
cdr3_aa: CASSEGQSLGDGYTF

j_call: TRBJ1-3
v_call: TRBV6-5
clone_size: NA
cdr3_length: 16
d_call: NA
cdr3_nt: TGTGCCAGCAGTTACGACGGCAGACACTCTGGAAACACCATATATTTT
cdr3_aa: CASSYDGRHSGNTIYF

j_call: TRBJ1-1
v_call: TRBV6-5
clone_size: NA
cdr3_length: 15
d_call: NA
cdr3_nt: TGTGCCAGCAGTACCCACATTCTGGGGGGCACTGAAGCTTTCTTT
cdr3_aa: CASSTHILGGTEAFF

j_call: TRBJ1-1
v_call: TRBV29-1
clone_size: few
cdr3_length: 13
d_call: NA
cdr3_nt: TGCAGCGTTGAACCTGACGCGGACACTGAAGCTTTCTTT
cdr3_aa: CSVEPDADTEAFF

j_call: TRBJ2-7
v_call: TRBV7-9
clone_size: NA
cdr3_length: 14
d_call: TRBD2
cdr3_nt: TGTGCCAGCAGCCCCCGACTAGCTCCCTACGAGCAGTACTTC
cdr3_aa: CASSPRLAPYEQYF

j_call: TRBJ2-7
v_call: TRBV7-9
clone_size: NA
cdr3_length: 17
d_call: TRBD2
cdr3_nt: TGTGCCAGCAGCCTCGGACTAGCGGGAGAGGGTTACTACGAGCAGTACTTC
cdr3_aa: CASSLGLAGEGYYEQYF